This T cell receptor (beta chain) was documented in a study of T cell repertoires in cytomegalovirus infection. This clonotype came up a few times. Per germline, CDR1 SNHLY and CDR2 FYNNEI. J lost 5 bases, V lost 9 bases, and 4 bases had no gene match. The CDR3 is 14 amino acids. MiXCR, applied by TCRdb to the reads, yields one record per CDR3 protein. The sample carries 200,000 to 250,000 distinct CDR3 sequences, approximately 22% recorded once. The sequence was obtained from a human donor in good health (CMV status not recorded). Some clones in this sample may be carry-over from other donors' samples. The specimen sequenced was CD8+ T cells from PBMCs. This rearrangement joins TRBV2 to TRBJ2-3, with 14 bases matching TRBD2. CDR3 in DNA: TGTGCCAGTGGGGGACTAGCGGGGGAAGATACGCAGTATTTT. Translation: CASGGLAGEDTQYF.